This TCR beta chain emerged from a study of Ad26.COV2.S vaccination and SARS-CoV-2 variants. Study as a whole: Administration of Ad26.COV2.S was intramuscular, either once or twice 56 days apart. The study's findings and limits: Considerable breadth of spike-specific CD8+ and CD4+ T cell responses has reportedly been documented following vaccination.

Data came from immunoSEQ multiplex PCR; TCRdb stores just in-frame clones and leaves some out. The data hold hundreds of thousands of clones, with 89% observed a single time. The CDR3 is 14 amino acids. Germline V gene data show CDR1 as MNHEY and CDR2 as SMNVEV (reference sequence). V was pared by 3 bases and J by 1 base, with 1 base of the junction left unmatched. Comments on this clone: Its antigen is unknown.

Regarding treatment: around 19 received Ad26.COV2.S at low or high dose, single or two shots; several received placebo; per-sample allocation not given. Sampling was performed 63 days after the first vaccine or placebo injection. Source: peripheral blood, taken in a trial of Ad26.COV2.S vaccine versus placebo. This TCR was recovered from a person aged 18-65 years who received the Ad26.COV2.S COVID-19 vaccine or a placebo. V and J are TRBV27 and TRBJ1-2; 8 positions match TRBD1. CDR3 DNA: TGTGCCAGCAGTTTCACAGGGGGTAACTATGGCTACACCTTC. It encodes CASSFTGGNYGYTF.